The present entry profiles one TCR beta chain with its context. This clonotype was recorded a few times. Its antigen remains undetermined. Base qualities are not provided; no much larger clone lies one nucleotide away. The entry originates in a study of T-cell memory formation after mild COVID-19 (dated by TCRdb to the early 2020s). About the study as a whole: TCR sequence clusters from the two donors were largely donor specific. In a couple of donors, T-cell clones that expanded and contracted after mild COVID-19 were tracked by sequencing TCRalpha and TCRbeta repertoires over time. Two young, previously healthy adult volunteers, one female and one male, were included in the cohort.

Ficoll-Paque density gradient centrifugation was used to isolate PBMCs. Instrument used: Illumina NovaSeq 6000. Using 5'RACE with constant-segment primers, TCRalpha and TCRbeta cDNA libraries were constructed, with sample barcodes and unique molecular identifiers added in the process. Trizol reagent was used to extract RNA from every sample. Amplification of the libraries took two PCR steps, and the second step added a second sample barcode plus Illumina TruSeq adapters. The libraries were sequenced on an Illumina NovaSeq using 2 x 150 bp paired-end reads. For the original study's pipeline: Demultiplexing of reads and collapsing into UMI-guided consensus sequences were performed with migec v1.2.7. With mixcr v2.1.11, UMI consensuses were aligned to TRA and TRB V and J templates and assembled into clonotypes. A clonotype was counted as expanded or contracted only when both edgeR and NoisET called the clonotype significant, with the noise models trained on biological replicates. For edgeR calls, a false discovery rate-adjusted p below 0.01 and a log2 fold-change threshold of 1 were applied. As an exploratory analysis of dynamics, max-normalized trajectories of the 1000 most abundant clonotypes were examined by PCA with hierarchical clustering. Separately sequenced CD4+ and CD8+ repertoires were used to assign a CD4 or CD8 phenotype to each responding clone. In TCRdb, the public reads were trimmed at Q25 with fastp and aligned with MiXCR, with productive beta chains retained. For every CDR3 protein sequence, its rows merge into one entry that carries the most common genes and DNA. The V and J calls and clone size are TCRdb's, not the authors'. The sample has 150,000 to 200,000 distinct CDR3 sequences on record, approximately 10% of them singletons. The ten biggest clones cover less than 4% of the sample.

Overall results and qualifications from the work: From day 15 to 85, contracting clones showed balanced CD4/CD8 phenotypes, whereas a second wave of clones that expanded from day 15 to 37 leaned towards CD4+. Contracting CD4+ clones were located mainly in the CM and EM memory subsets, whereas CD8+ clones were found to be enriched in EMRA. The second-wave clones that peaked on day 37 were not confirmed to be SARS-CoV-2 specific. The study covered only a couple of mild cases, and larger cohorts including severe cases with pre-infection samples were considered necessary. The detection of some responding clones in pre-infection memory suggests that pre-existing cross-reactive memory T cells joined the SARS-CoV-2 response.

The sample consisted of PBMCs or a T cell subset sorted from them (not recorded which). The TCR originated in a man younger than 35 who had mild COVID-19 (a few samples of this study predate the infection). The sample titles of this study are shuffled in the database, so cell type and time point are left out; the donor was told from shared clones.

CDR3 protein: CASSQVGQAGGEKLFF. The DNA reads TGCGCCAGCAGCCAAGTGGGACAGGCCGGAGGGGAAAAACTGTTTTTT. Rearrangement joined TRBV4-3 to TRBJ1-4, and 8 junction bases match TRBD1. Its CDR3 holds 16 amino acids, cysteine through phenylalanine. Here the CDR3 DNA is all that survives: 48 bases in frame from base 1. The V end gives up 1 base and the J end 8 bases, leaving 9 bases in the junction not matched to a gene. The germline V gene specifies LGHNA as CDR1 and YSLEER as CDR2.